Each of the 3 T cell receptor beta chains below was sequenced from the same sample in a study of T-cell memory formation after mild COVID-19. TCRdb passed the 5' RACE reads through MiXCR, listing each CDR3 protein once. The table has some 250,000 distinct CDR3 sequences, more than 8% seen once. Sequences were obtained from PBMCs or a T cell subset sorted from them (not recorded which). These receptors all come from a man aged 18 to 30 who had mild COVID-19 (a few samples of this study predate the infection). Cell type and time point are not known.

The rearrangement links TRBV5-5 to TRBJ1-4; D not certain. CDR3 size: 14 residues. CDR1 SGHKS and CDR2 YYEKEE come from the germline V gene (reference sequence). The V gene lost 3 bases and the J gene lost 6 bases, with 12 bases spanning the gap. The chain's CDR3 is CASSSLWADEKLFF. The DNA of the CDR3 is TGTGCCAGCAGCTCGCTATGGGCAGATGAAAAACTGTTTTTT.

This clonotype has at least ten counts. This chain joins TRBV7-2 and TRBJ2-1; no reliable D call. This CDR3 region has 13 residues. Trimming took off 1 base at V and 8 bases at J, with 9 bases between the two ends. CDR1 is SGHTA and CDR2 is FQGNSA in the germline V gene. The CDR3 nucleotides are TGTGCCAGCAGCTTAGTTTGGGCACATGAGCAGTTCTTC. Translated: CASSLVWAHEQFF.

This clonotype was detected many times. The CDR3 protein is CSASKDRNYGYTF. CDR3 DNA: TGCAGTGCTTCCAAGGACAGGAACTATGGCTACACCTTC. V gene TRBV20-1 combines with J gene TRBJ1-2, with 7 nucleotides matching TRBD1. The junction had 5 bases not matched to a gene; V was cut back by 5 bases and J by 2 bases. Per the germline V gene, CDR1 is DFQATT and CDR2 is SNEGSKA (reference sequence). The length of the CDR3 is 13 residues.